This T cell receptor (beta chain) was identified in a study of blood T cell repertoires in COVID-19. About the research overall: Sites in the United States, Italy and Spain provided acute and convalescent COVID-19 samples. Sample material is recorded as cDNA or gDNA derived from T cells, B-cell-depleted T cells, or PBMCs.

Here immunoSEQ multiplex PCR was the method, and the copy in TCRdb shows in-frame clones only, minus some. The sample includes some 360,000 clones, 88% of them seen just once. Participants spanned ages about 18 to 90 years and resided in around 25 US areas. Exposed enrollees had met someone with a PCR-confirmed or clinician-diagnosed COVID-19 case at some point within the 2 weeks before study entry. The CDR3 is 17 amino acids. V was pared by 6 bases and J by 1 base, with 9 bases of the junction left unmatched. Per the germline V gene, CDR1 is SGHNT and CDR2 is YYREEE (reference sequence). This clonotype was obtained from a woman in her twenties or thirties who had been exposed to COVID-19. This chain uses TRBV5-4 with TRBJ2-2, with 10 bases identical to TRBD2. Sequencing was done on a sample of PBMCs or T cells enriched from blood (not recorded which). This CDR3 is CASKRGSGRGNTGELFF. The CDR3 coding sequence is TGTGCCAGCAAACGTGGGAGCGGGAGGGGGAACACCGGGGAGCTGTTTTTT.